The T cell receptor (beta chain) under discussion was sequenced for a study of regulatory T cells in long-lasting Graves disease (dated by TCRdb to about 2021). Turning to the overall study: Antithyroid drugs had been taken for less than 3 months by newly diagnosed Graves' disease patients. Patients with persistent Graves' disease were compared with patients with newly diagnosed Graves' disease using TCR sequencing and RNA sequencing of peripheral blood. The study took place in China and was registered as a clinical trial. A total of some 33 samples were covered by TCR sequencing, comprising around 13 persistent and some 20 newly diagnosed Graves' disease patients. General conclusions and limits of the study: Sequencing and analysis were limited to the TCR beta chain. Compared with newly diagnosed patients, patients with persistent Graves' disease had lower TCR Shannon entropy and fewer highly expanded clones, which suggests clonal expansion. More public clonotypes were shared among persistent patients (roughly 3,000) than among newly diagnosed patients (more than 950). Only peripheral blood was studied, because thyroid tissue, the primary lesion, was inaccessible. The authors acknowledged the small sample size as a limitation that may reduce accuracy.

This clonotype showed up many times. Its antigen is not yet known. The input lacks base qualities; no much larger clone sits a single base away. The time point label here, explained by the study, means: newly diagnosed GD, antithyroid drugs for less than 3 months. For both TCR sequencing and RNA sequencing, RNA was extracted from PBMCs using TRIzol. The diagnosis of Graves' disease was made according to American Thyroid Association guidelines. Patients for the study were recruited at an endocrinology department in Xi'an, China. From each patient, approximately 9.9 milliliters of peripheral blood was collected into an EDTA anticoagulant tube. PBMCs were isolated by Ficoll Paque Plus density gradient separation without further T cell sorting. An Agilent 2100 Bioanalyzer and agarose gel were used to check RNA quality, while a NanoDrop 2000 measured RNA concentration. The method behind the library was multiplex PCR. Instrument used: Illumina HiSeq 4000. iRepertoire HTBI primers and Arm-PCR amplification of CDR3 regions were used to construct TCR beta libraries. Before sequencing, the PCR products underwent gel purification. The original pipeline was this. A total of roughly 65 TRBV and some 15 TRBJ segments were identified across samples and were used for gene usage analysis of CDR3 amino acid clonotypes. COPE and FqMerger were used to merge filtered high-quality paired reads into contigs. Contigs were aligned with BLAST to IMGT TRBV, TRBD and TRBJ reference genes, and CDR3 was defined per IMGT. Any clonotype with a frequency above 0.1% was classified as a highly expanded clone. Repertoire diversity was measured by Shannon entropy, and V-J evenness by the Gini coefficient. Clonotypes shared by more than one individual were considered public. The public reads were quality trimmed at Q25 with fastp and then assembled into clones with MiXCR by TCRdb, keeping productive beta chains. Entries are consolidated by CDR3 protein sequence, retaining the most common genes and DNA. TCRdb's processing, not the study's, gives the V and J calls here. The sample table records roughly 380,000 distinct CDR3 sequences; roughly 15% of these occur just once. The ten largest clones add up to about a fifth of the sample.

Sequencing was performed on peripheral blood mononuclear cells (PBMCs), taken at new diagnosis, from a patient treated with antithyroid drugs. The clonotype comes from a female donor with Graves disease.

The bases read TGTGCCAGCAGTTGGGAACAGGGGGGGAGCTCACCCCTCCACTTT. This encodes CASSWEQGGSSPLHF. The rearrangement combines TRBV27 with TRBJ1-6, with 8 central nucleotides matching TRBD1. From V the trimming removes 4 bases and from J it removes 10 bases, while the gene matches leave 9 bases of the junction unaccounted for. In the germline V gene (reference sequence), CDR1 corresponds to MNHEY and CDR2 to SMNVEV. Measured from the cysteine to the phenylalanine, the CDR3 is 15 residues long. The only DNA kept is the CDR3, 45 bases in frame from the first base.